The 25 T cell receptor beta chains given below trace back to one sample, sequenced in a study of T cell clonality in common variable immunodeficiency. The method was immunoSEQ multiplex PCR; TCRdb's version includes in-frame clones alone and lacks a portion of them. The sample presents roughly 32,000 clones, none singletons. Source material: peripheral blood mononuclear cells. The source of these receptors is a person aged 18-69 years in good health.

This clone was seen only a few times. The read halts 3 residues ahead of the CDR3 end, with the missing end drawn from the germline J gene. This rearrangement joins TRBV19 to TRBJ2-2, with 8 bases matching TRBD2. CDR3 size: 13 residues. Germline values: CDR1 LNHDA, CDR2 SQIVND (reference sequence). V was clipped by 8 bases and J by 6 bases; unmatched bases: 5. The part of the CDR3 DNA that was read is TGTGCCAGTCATAGCGGGGACGCCGGGGAG. Encoded protein: CASHSGDAGE. The CDR3, in full, reads CASHSGDAGELFF. The full variable domain, with the rest looked up from reference TRBV19 and TRBJ2-2, is DGGITQSPKYLFRKEGQNVTLSCEQNLNHDAMYWYRQDPGQGLRLIYYSQIVNDFQKGDIAEGYSVSREKKESFPLTVTSAQKNPTAFYLCASHSGDAGELFFGEGSRLTVL.

This clone was counted many times. Coverage ceases 3 residues before the CDR3 finishes, and the germline J gene fills in the end. The rearrangement uses TRBV18 and TRBJ2-2, with D possibly matching TRBD1 (5 bases). The germline V gene has CDR1 KGHSH and CDR2 LQKENI. V was trimmed by 0 bases and J by 4 bases, leaving 15 bases between them. The CDR3 totals 17 residues. CDR3 DNA (partial): TGTGCCAGCTCACCACCGGGCAGGGAAGAGTCCACCGGGGAG. Its protein product is CASSPPGREESTGE. The CDR3 as a whole reads CASSPPGREESTGELFF. Full variable domain (remainder filled in from reference TRBV18 and TRBJ2-2): NAGVMQNPRHLVRRRGQEARLRCSPMKGHSHVYWYRQLPEEGLKFMVYLQKENIIDESGMPKERFSAEFPKEGPSILRIQQVVRGDSAAYFCASSPPGREESTGELFFGEGSRLTVL.

This clone has a count of ten or more. The read ends 3 residues shy of where the CDR3 ends; the end is completed using the germline J gene. The chain combines TRBV2 with TRBJ2-7, with 7 nucleotides matching TRBD1. The germline CDR1 and CDR2 sequences are SNHLY and FYNNEI. The V gene end was trimmed by 7 bases and the J gene end by 5 bases; junction bases not matched to a gene: 14. The CDR3 sequence is 15 residues long. The part of the CDR3 DNA that was read is TGTGCCAGCAACCCCATAAAACAGGGGTTCAACGAG. Translated, it gives CASNPIKQGFNE. The CDR3 in full is CASNPIKQGFNEQYF. Supplemented by reference TRBV2 and TRBJ2-7, the full variable domain reads EPEVTQTPSHQVTQMGQEVILRCVPISNHLYFYWYRQILGQKVEFLVSFYNNEISEKSEIFDDQFSVERPDGSNFTLKIRSTKLEDSAMYFCASNPIKQGFNEQYFGPGTRLTVT.

This clone was recorded at least ten times. The CDR3 end lies 3 residues beyond the end of the read and is filled in from the germline J gene. The rearrangement links TRBV5-1 to TRBJ2-5; 11 bases align to TRBD2. Germline V lookup: CDR1 SGHRS, CDR2 YFSETQ. This CDR3 spans 18 amino acids. V was pared by 0 bases and J by 1 base, with 8 bases of the junction left unmatched. The CDR3 spells CASSLVLTGTSGQETQYF. The DNA read from the CDR3 is TGCGCCAGCAGCTTGGTCCTTACCGGGACTAGCGGCCAAGAGACC. Full variable domain (missing parts from reference TRBV5-1 and TRBJ2-5): KAGVTQTPRYLIKTRGQQVTLSCSPISGHRSVSWYQQTPGQGLQFLFEYFSETQRNKGNFPGRFSGRQFSNSRSEMNVSTLELGDSALYLCASSLVLTGTSGQETQYFGPGTRLLVL.

This clone was seen ten or more times. Incomplete CDR3 DNA: TGTGCTAGCCGGGACTCATGGAACACCGGGGAG. Its protein product is CASRDSWNTGE. The entire CDR3 protein is CASRDSWNTGELFF. The V call is TRBV7-7, the J call TRBJ2-2, with D tentatively TRBD2 (6 bases). The CDR3 is cut off 3 residues early in the read; its end comes from the germline J gene. The CDR3 is made up of 14 amino acids. The germline V gene has CDR1 SSHAT and CDR2 FNYEAQ (reference sequence).

In its sample, this clone was seen many times. The read ends 3 residues early relative to the CDR3; the germline J gene fills the gap. Other DNA variants within this sample encode the same CDR3. This rearrangement joins TRBV19 to TRBJ1-2; D possibly corresponds to TRBD1 (5 bases). The CDR3 has 13 residues. V shed 0 bases and J shed 7 bases, with 9 bases lying between them. Germline values: CDR1 LNHDA, CDR2 SQIVND (reference sequence). CDR3 loop: CASSIDRDGGYTF. The sequenced CDR3 bases are TGTGCCAGTAGTATAGACAGGGATGGTGGC.

This clone was seen ten or more times. Read data end 3 residues before the CDR3 end; the end is taken from the germline J gene. This sequence joins TRBV6-1 and TRBJ1-2; D is perhaps TRBD1 (5 bases). CDR1 and CDR2 from the germline V gene are MNHNS and SASEGT. CDR3 length equals 14 residues. Trimming cost V 0 bases and J 3 bases, with 8 bases left between them. The CDR3 protein is CASSEAGGDYGYTF. CDR3 DNA, as far as it was read: TGTGCCAGCAGTGAAGCGGGGGGTGACTATGGC.

This clone was seen repeatedly, ten times or more. The sequence runs out 3 residues before the end of the CDR3; the remainder is reconstructed from the germline J gene. This rearrangement joins TRBV18 to TRBJ2-2, with 9 bases identical to TRBD2. J gave up 3 bases and V 2 bases, and 7 bases lay outside the gene matches. The germline gives CDR1 KGHSH, CDR2 LQKENI. The CDR3 has 17 amino acids. The CDR3: CASSPKATSGHTGELFF. The sequenced CDR3 bases are TGTGCCAGCTCACCAAAAGCGACTAGCGGTCACACCGGGGAG. Variable domain in full (rest from reference TRBV18 and TRBJ2-2): NAGVMQNPRHLVRRRGQEARLRCSPMKGHSHVYWYRQLPEEGLKFMVYLQKENIIDESGMPKERFSAEFPKEGPSILRIQQVVRGDSAAYFCASSPKATSGHTGELFFGEGSRLTVL.

Ten or more counts support this clone. CDR3 DNA, as far as it was read: TGCGCCAGCAGCTACTCGACAGCCCCTGTAGCCAAAAACATT. Translation: CASSYSTAPVAKNI. The entire CDR3 protein reads CASSYSTAPVAKNIQYF. This rearrangement joins TRBV5-1 to TRBJ2-4; D might be TRBD1 (5 bases). Read coverage stops 3 residues before the CDR3 terminus; the germline J gene supplies the remainder. V was trimmed by 3 bases and J by 0 bases, leaving 16 bases between them. The CDR3 is made up of 17 amino acids. CDR1 and CDR2 from the germline V gene are SGHRS and YFSETQ. Full variable domain (missing parts from reference TRBV5-1 and TRBJ2-4): KAGVTQTPRYLIKTRGQQVTLSCSPISGHRSVSWYQQTPGQGLQFLFEYFSETQRNKGNFPGRFSGRQFSNSRSEMNVSTLELGDSALYLCASSYSTAPVAKNIQYFGAGTRLSVL.

In this sample, this clone turned up a few times. The missing CDR3 end, 3 residues past where the read stops, is filled in from the germline J gene. The J gene is TRBJ2-7, the V gene TRBV7-9, with TRBD1 as a possible D gene (5 bases). Trimming shortened V by 5 bases and J by 6 bases, and 5 bases separated the two germline ends. There are 10 residues in the CDR3. Germline-derived CDR1 and CDR2 are SEHNR and FQNEAQ (reference sequence). The CDR3: CASSRGEQYF. The part of the CDR3 DNA that was read is TGTGCCAGCAGCAGGGGCGAG.

This clone was seen many times. The read comes to an end 3 residues before the CDR3 does, leaving the germline J gene to fill in the end. V gene TRBV6-2 or TRBV6-3 combines with J gene TRBJ2-7; 10 nucleotides line up with TRBD1. The CDR3 consists of 16 residues. Germline trimming cut 2 bases from V and 4 bases from J; bases unmatched to any gene: 8. CDR1 and CDR2 (germline): MNHEY, SVGEGT. The sequenced CDR3 bases are TGTGCCAGCAGTTACCCACCGGGACAGGGGTTTTACGAG. Protein sequence: CASSYPPGQGFYE. From start to end, the CDR3 is CASSYPPGQGFYEQYF.

This clone occurred many times. The read ends 3 residues shy of where the CDR3 ends; the end is completed using the germline J gene. The rearrangement links TRBV30 to TRBJ2-3; 10 positions agree with TRBD2. CDR3 length equals 15 residues. Per the germline V gene, CDR1 is GTSNPN and CDR2 is SVGIG (reference sequence). J lost 2 bases, V lost 2 bases, and 4 bases had no gene match. Partial CDR3 DNA: TGTGCCTGGAGTCTAGCGGGAGCAACCACAGATACG. This codes for CAWSLAGATTDT. From start to end, the CDR3 is CAWSLAGATTDTQYF.

This clone was counted many times. The missing CDR3 end, 3 residues past where the read stops, is filled in from the germline J gene. The chain has TRBV18 and TRBJ2-5; 10 bases align to TRBD2. J was trimmed by 4 bases and V by 3 bases; bases with no gene match: 11. The CDR3 sequence is 17 residues long. The germline V gene has CDR1 KGHSH and CDR2 LQKENI. The CDR3 region is CASSPSLAGEQRETQYF. The part of the CDR3 DNA that was read is TGTGCCAGCTCACCTAGCCTAGCGGGAGAGCAGCGAGAGACC.

This clone occurred a few times. The CDR3 goes on 3 residues after the read ends, and that part is filled in from the germline J gene. The rearrangement links TRBV20-1 to TRBJ1-5; perhaps TRBD1 as D (5 bases). The ends were cut back, 6 bases at V and 2 bases at J, with 8 bases in the middle. Germline V lookup: CDR1 DFQATT, CDR2 SNEGSKA (reference sequence). This CDR3 is 12 amino acids long. The covered CDR3 bases are TGCAGTGCAGGGGATCGCAATCAGCCC. Amino acids: CSAGDRNQP. The full CDR3 reads CSAGDRNQPQHF.

With regard to this clone: Sequencing ends 3 residues short of the CDR3 end; the germline J gene provides the rest. Other DNA sequences of this sample code for an identical CDR3. The chain carries TRBV6-1 and TRBJ2-1, with TRBD2 matching 8 bases. The germline V gene encodes CDR1 MNHNS and CDR2 SASEGT. Trimming took 3 bases from V and 4 from J; bases not matched to a gene: 5. This CDR3 region has 15 residues. The sequenced part of the CDR3 DNA is TGTGCCAGCAGTGAGCTAGCGGGCGGATACAATGAG. As protein: CASSELAGGYNE. The whole CDR3 is CASSELAGGYNEQFF.

This clone came up many times. The read terminates 3 residues ahead of where the CDR3 ends, so the germline J gene completes it. This chain connects TRBV20-1 to TRBJ2-3; 9 bases map to TRBD1. J lost 0 bases, V lost 4 bases, and 8 bases had no gene match. Per the germline V gene, CDR1 is DFQATT and CDR2 is SNEGSKA (reference sequence). This CDR3 comprises 16 residues. Incomplete CDR3 DNA: TGCAGTGCTAAACCCCTCGGGACAGGGAGCACAGATACG. The encoded protein is CSAKPLGTGSTDT. The full CDR3 reads CSAKPLGTGSTDTQYF.

In its sample, this clone was seen many times. The DNA ends 3 residues before the CDR3 does, and the rest of the CDR3 is filled in from the germline J gene. The V gene is TRBV30, the J gene TRBJ2-2; D may be TRBD1 (6 bases). The V gene's germline CDR1 is GTSNPN and CDR2 SVGIG (reference sequence). The CDR3 totals 13 residues. The sequenced part of the CDR3 DNA is TGTGCCTTCCGGACAGAAGTATCGGAAAAG. This sequence encodes CAFRTEVSEK. The full CDR3 reads CAFRTEVSEKLFF. The whole variable domain, filled in from reference TRBV30 and TRBJ2-2, reads SQTIHQWPATLVQPVGSPLSLECTVEGTSNPNLYWYRQAAGRGLQLLFYSVGIGQISSEVPQNLSASRPQDRQFILSSKKLLLSDSGFYLCAFRTEVSEKLFFGEGSRLTVL.

This clone was counted ten times or more. Read data end 3 residues before the CDR3 end; the end is taken from the germline J gene. The V gene is TRBV6-1, the J gene TRBJ2-5; 8 bases fit TRBD1. The CDR3 covers 14 residues. J gave up 1 base and V 4 bases, and 2 bases lay outside the gene matches. Germline CDR1 reads MNHNS; CDR2 reads SASEGT. CDR3 protein: CASSAGTGQETQYF. CDR3 DNA (partial): TGTGCCAGCAGTGCGGGGACAGGCCAAGAGACC.

This clone was picked up a small number of times. With the read ending 3 residues before the CDR3 end, the germline J gene is used to fill in that end. The chain has TRBV11-1 and TRBJ2-3; 9 bases are shared with TRBD1. CDR1 is SGHAT, CDR2 FQDESV, per germline (reference sequence). J was trimmed by 1 base and V by 5 bases; bases with no gene match: 4. The CDR3 loop spans 15 amino acids. CDR3 loop: CASSPRDRGTDTQYF. The part of the CDR3 DNA that was read is TGTGCCAGCAGCCCTCGGGACAGGGGCACAGATACG.

This clone was recorded many times. The observed sequence ends 3 residues before the CDR3 terminus, with the missing tail filled in from the germline J gene. The chain carries TRBV30 and TRBJ2-5, with D unclear. The CDR3 is 11 residues long. Per the germline V gene, CDR1 is GTSNPN and CDR2 is SVGIG (reference sequence). Trimming took 4 bases from V and 1 from J, leaving 4 bases between them. The CDR3 bases that were read are TGTGCCTGGACCAGCCAAGAGACC. Residues: CAWTSQET. The full CDR3 protein reads CAWTSQETQYF.

This clone has a count of ten or more. The read ends 3 residues before the CDR3 terminus; that terminus is restored from the germline J gene. The V and J genes are TRBV30 and TRBJ1-2; a possible D gene is TRBD1 (5 bases). Germline CDR1 GTSNPN, CDR2 SVGIG (reference sequence). This CDR3 has 14 residues. V was shortened by 4 bases and J by 2 bases, with 14 bases between the two germline ends. CDR3 sequence reads: CAWTRGRENYGYTF. The CDR3 bases that were read are TGTGCCTGGACCCGAGGCAGGGAAAACTATGGC.

This clone showed up many times. The read halts 3 residues ahead of the CDR3 end, with the missing end drawn from the germline J gene. The chain couples TRBV5-1 to TRBJ1-1; 8 nucleotides match TRBD1. V lost 6 bases and J lost 3; bases outside the gene matches: 7. Germline loops: CDR1 SGHRS, CDR2 YFSETQ. This CDR3 comprises 14 residues. The CDR3 reads CASTPGQDYTEAFF. CDR3 DNA (partial): TGCGCCAGCACCCCGGGACAGGACTACACTGAA. The full variable domain, with the rest looked up from reference TRBV5-1 and TRBJ1-1, is KAGVTQTPRYLIKTRGQQVTLSCSPISGHRSVSWYQQTPGQGLQFLFEYFSETQRNKGNFPGRFSGRQFSNSRSEMNVSTLELGDSALYLCASTPGQDYTEAFFGQGTRLTVV.

There are many counts of this clone. The CDR3 extends 3 residues past the end of the read, so its final part is completed from the germline J gene. J is TRBJ1-2 and V is TRBV7-6, with 8 bases lining up with TRBD1. Germline values: CDR1 SGHVS, CDR2 FNYEAQ. The length of the CDR3 is 15 residues. CDR3 region: CASSPEGSRGRGYTF. The CDR3 bases that were read are TGTGCCAGCAGCCCCGAGGGATCCAGGGGGCGCGGC.

At least ten counts were recorded for this clone. The read finishes 3 residues shy of the CDR3 end, and the germline J gene is used to complete it. The rearrangement links TRBV30 to TRBJ2-5; 13 bases are shared with TRBD2. The trim removed 7 bases at V and 2 bases at J, leaving 7 bases unmatched. This CDR3 has 15 residues. Germline V CDR1 and CDR2: GTSNPN, SVGIG (reference sequence). The CDR3 protein is CALSGLAGKQETQYF. The sequenced CDR3 bases are TGTGCCTTATCGGGACTAGCGGGAAAGCAAGAGACC.

As to this clone: The CDR3 extends 3 residues past the end of the read, so its final part is completed from the germline J gene. The V and J genes are TRBV7-9 and TRBJ2-1; maybe TRBD1 (6 bases). CDR1 SEHNR and CDR2 FQNEAQ come from the germline V gene (reference sequence). CDR3 size: 15 residues. Trimming stripped 0 bases from V and 5 bases from J, with 11 bases between. Partial CDR3 DNA: TGTGCCAGCAGCTTAGCCCAGGGGAGACACAATGAG. This sequence encodes CASSLAQGRHNE. The entire CDR3 is CASSLAQGRHNEQFF.